What follows are 2 T cell receptor beta chains derived from one specimen sequenced in a study of CD8+ T cells in alopecia areata. cDNA serving as the sequencing template came from extracted, reverse transcribed RNA. Sequencing was performed with immunoSEQ multiplex PCR; in TCRdb, only in-frame clones are kept and a portion is missing. The data show over 200,000 clones, 50% to 60% seen once. This specimen was CD4+ T cells sorted from blood, taken at week 0. Receptor source: a human donor with alopecia areata.

V is TRBV7-9 and J is TRBJ1-2; TRBD1 matches 8 bases. The CDR3 loop spans 14 amino acids. Germline CDR1 and CDR2: SEHNR and FQNEAQ (reference sequence). Trimming cost V 1 base and J 8 bases; bases outside gene matches: 6. In nucleotides, the CDR3 is TGTGCCAGCAGCTTAGTGGACAGGGCTGAAGGCTACACCTTC. This translates into CASSLVDRAEGYTF.

This clone appeared a few times. In nucleotides, the CDR3 is TGCGCCAGCAGCCTGAACAGCGAGCAGTACTTC. Translated: CASSLNSEQYF. The gene calls are TRBV5-1 and TRBJ2-7, with no clear D. Germline V CDR1 and CDR2: SGHRS, YFSETQ. V lost 4 bases and J lost 6, with 8 bases in between. The CDR3 sequence is 11 residues long.